This passage covers 28 T cell receptor beta chains from one sample sequenced in a study of T cell responses to AZD1222 COVID-19 vaccine. TCRdb keeps only in-frame clones here, not all; method: immunoSEQ multiplex PCR. The sample records under 200,000 clones, around nine tenths being singletons. The material sequenced was peripheral blood, taken on day 0 of AZD1222 vaccination. These receptors originate from an adult in good health.

The chain uses TRBV28 and TRBJ1-5; weak D call: TRBD1 (5 bases). The ends were cut back, 5 bases at V and 6 bases at J, with 14 bases in the middle. The V gene's germline CDR1 is MDHEN and CDR2 SYDVKM. CDR3 length: 14 amino acids. CDR3 loop: CASSPTGLGQPQHF. The CDR3 DNA sequence: TGTGCCAGCAGTCCAACAGGATTAGGTCAGCCCCAGCATTTT.

The genes are TRBV7-8 and TRBJ1-5; 8 bases map to TRBD1. CDR3 length equals 13 residues. In germline, CDR1 is SGHVS, CDR2 FQNEAQ. The V gene end was trimmed by 5 bases and the J gene end by 7 bases; junction bases not matched to a gene: 4. The CDR3, as DNA: TGTGCCAGCAGCCGGACAGGGTTGCAGCCCCAGCATTTT. This translates into CASSRTGLQPQHF.

A single count supports this clone. This sequence joins TRBV5-1 and TRBJ1-2; 9 bases align to TRBD1. Germline V gene data show CDR1 as SGHRS and CDR2 as YFSETQ. CDR3 length: 14 residues. After removal of 4 bases from V and 5 bases from J, the junction contained 6 bases not matched to a gene. The chain's CDR3 is CASSDGTGYYGYTF. The CDR3 DNA reads as TGCGCCAGCAGCGATGGGACAGGGTATTATGGCTACACCTTC.

The chain links TRBV29-1 to TRBJ1-1, with D possibly being TRBD1 (6 bases). The CDR3 covers 12 residues. Germline V CDR1 and CDR2: SQVTM, ANQGSEA. Trimming took 7 bases from V and 4 from J, leaving 13 bases between them. The CDR3 sequence is CSGHRVPTEAFF. The CDR3 region has the DNA TGCAGCGGTCACAGGGTGCCCACTGAAGCTTTCTTT. The whole variable domain, remainder taken from reference TRBV29-1 and TRBJ1-1, is SAVISQKPSRDICQRGTSLTIQCQVDSQVTMMFWYRQQPGQSLTLIATANQGSEATYESGFVIDKFPISRPNLTFSTLTVSNMSPEDSSIYLCSGHRVPTEAFFGQGTRLTVV.

This clone was observed a single time. The chain combines TRBV15 with TRBJ1-5; maybe TRBD1 (5 bases). V was trimmed by 5 bases and J by 6 bases, leaving 20 bases between them. There are 16 residues in the CDR3. Germline V lookup: CDR1 LNHNV, CDR2 YYDKDF (reference sequence). The CDR3 spells CATSRGTYSHGQPQHF. The CDR3 coding sequence is TGTGCCACCAGCCGGGGGACCTACAGTCACGGTCAGCCCCAGCATTTT.

The rearrangement uses TRBV19 and TRBJ1-2; 8 nucleotides match TRBD1. V shed 8 bases, J shed 7 bases, and the junction held 9 bases outside the gene matches. CDR3 length: 13 residues. CDR1 LNHDA and CDR2 SQIVND come from the germline V gene (reference sequence). CDR3 sequence reads: CASSNPQGAGYTF. CDR3 coding DNA: TGTGCCAGTTCAAACCCTCAGGGGGCTGGCTACACCTTC. The entire variable domain, with the rest obtained from reference TRBV19 and TRBJ1-2, is as follows: DGGITQSPKYLFRKEGQNVTLSCEQNLNHDAMYWYRQDPGQGLRLIYYSQIVNDFQKGDIAEGYSVSREKKESFPLTVTSAQKNPTAFYLCASSNPQGAGYTFGSGTRLTVV.

J is TRBJ2-1 and V is TRBV19, with 9 positions matching TRBD2. Germline V gene data show CDR1 as LNHDA and CDR2 as SQIVND (reference sequence). The CDR3 is 16 residues long. The J segment lost 10 bases and the V segment lost 3 bases, leaving 13 bases of the junction unmatched. The CDR3 sequence: CASSIIPGLAIDEQFF. The CDR3 DNA reads as TGTGCCAGTAGTATTATCCCGGGACTAGCCATAGACGAGCAGTTCTTC.

The chain employs TRBV5-4 and TRBJ1-6, with 7 bases matching TRBD1. With 0 bases clipped from V and 5 bases from J, the junction kept 8 bases outside the gene matches. This CDR3 comprises 17 residues. Germline CDR1 and CDR2: SGHNT and YYREEE (reference sequence). CDR3 DNA: TGTGCCAGCAGCTTGGGACCTGGGCAGGGGGATAATTCACCCCTCCACTTT. It is translated as CASSLGPGQGDNSPLHF. Full variable domain (remainder filled in from reference TRBV5-4 and TRBJ1-6): ETGVTQSPTHLIKTRGQQVTLRCSSQSGHNTVSWYQQALGQGPQFIFQYYREEENGRGNFPPRFSGLQFPNYSSELNVNALELDDSALYLCASSLGPGQGDNSPLHFGNGTRLTVT.

The rearrangement links TRBV3-1 (or the pseudogene TRBV3-2) to TRBJ2-7; 8 bases are a match to TRBD1. The CDR3 runs 14 residues. Germline CDR1 is LGHDT and CDR2 is YNNKEL (reference sequence). With 2 bases clipped from V and 4 bases from J, the junction kept 4 bases outside the gene matches. The CDR3 here is CASSQTGGRYEQYF. CDR3 in DNA: TGTGCCAGCAGCCAAACAGGGGGTAGGTACGAGCAGTACTTC.

The J gene is TRBJ2-3, the V gene TRBV11-2; 15 bases fit TRBD2. Germline CDR1 SGHAT, CDR2 FQNNGV. The CDR3 is made up of 15 amino acids. The V and J ends lost 4 bases and 9 bases, in that order; junction bases with no gene match: 5. CDR3 sequence reads: CASSWTSGGAETQYF. The CDR3 nucleotides are TGTGCCAGCAGCTGGACTAGCGGGGGGGCGGAGACGCAGTATTTT. Supplemented by reference TRBV11-2 and TRBJ2-3, the full variable domain reads EAGVAQSPRYKIIEKRQSVAFWCNPISGHATLYWYQQILGQGPKLLIQFQNNGVVDDSQLPKDRFSAERLKGVDSTLKIQPAKLEDSAVYLCASSWTSGGAETQYFGPGTRLTVL.

CDR3: CASRGLAATGELFF. In nucleotides, the CDR3 is TGTGCCAGCAGGGGACTAGCGGCTACCGGGGAGCTGTTTTTT. The V gene is TRBV2, the J gene TRBJ2-2; 11 bases are a match to TRBD2. The CDR3 loop spans 14 amino acids. V shed 6 bases and J 5 bases; nucleotides not matched to a gene: 2. Germline CDR1 SNHLY, CDR2 FYNNEI.

V gene TRBV5-4 combines with J gene TRBJ1-4, with no clear D. Germline assignment: CDR1 SGHNT and CDR2 YYREEE (reference sequence). V lost 4 bases, J lost 4 bases, and 2 bases lay in between. This CDR3 region has 11 residues. The chain's CDR3 is CASSVNEKLFF. Here the CDR3 DNA reads TGTGCCAGCAGCGTTAATGAAAAACTGTTTTTT.

This chain connects TRBV6-5 to TRBJ1-1; D call uncertain. In germline, CDR1 is MNHEY, CDR2 SVGAGI. Trimming took off 6 bases at V and 1 base at J, with 9 bases between the two ends. CDR3 length: 13 residues. The CDR3 spells CASSSFGNTEAFF. The CDR3 region has the DNA TGTGCCAGCAGCTCATTTGGGAACACTGAAGCTTTCTTT.

The chain couples TRBV7-9 to TRBJ1-6; 8 nucleotides align to TRBD1. Trimming took 4 bases from V and 11 from J; bases not matched to a gene: 7. The CDR3 is made up of 14 amino acids. The germline CDR1 and CDR2 sequences are SEHNR and FQNEAQ (reference sequence). This CDR3 reads CASSSGQGETPLHF. CDR3 DNA: TGTGCCAGCAGCTCTGGACAGGGTGAAACACCCCTCCACTTT.

CDR3 residues: CASRSGGAADTQYF. CDR3 bases: TGCGCCAGCAGGAGCGGGGGGGCCGCAGATACGCAGTATTTT. This chain joins TRBV5-1 and TRBJ2-3; 10 nucleotides agree with TRBD2. Losses at the gene ends were 5 bases for V and 4 bases for J; bases not matched to a gene: 4. Germline V CDR1 and CDR2: SGHRS, YFSETQ. This CDR3 spans 14 amino acids.

The J gene is TRBJ1-2, the V gene TRBV4-2, with D hard to call. V was shortened by 1 base and J by 7 bases, with 19 bases between the two germline ends. The length of the CDR3 is 16 residues. The germline CDR1 and CDR2 sequences are LGHNA and YNFKEQ. CDR3 DNA sequence: TGTGCCAGCAGCCAAGTTGACGACGCGGTTTGGAGTGGCTACACCTTC. Translating gives CASSQVDDAVWSGYTF.

The J gene is TRBJ2-3, the V gene TRBV11-2; 8 bases agree with TRBD2. The ends lost 0 bases at V and 6 bases at J; junction bases unmatched: 14. CDR3 length: 18 amino acids. The germline gives CDR1 SGHAT, CDR2 FQNNGV. The DNA of the CDR3 is TGTGCCAGCAGCTTAGATAGAGAAGCGGGAGCTATCCCGGATACGCAGTATTTT. Its translation: CASSLDREAGAIPDTQYF. Filled out from reference TRBV11-2 and TRBJ2-3, the complete variable domain reads EAGVAQSPRYKIIEKRQSVAFWCNPISGHATLYWYQQILGQGPKLLIQFQNNGVVDDSQLPKDRFSAERLKGVDSTLKIQPAKLEDSAVYLCASSLDREAGAIPDTQYFGPGTRLTVL.

This chain joins TRBV10-3 and TRBJ2-7; TRBD1 matches 10 bases. The trim removed 6 bases at V and 5 bases at J, leaving 10 bases unmatched. CDR1 is ENHRY and CDR2 is SYGVKD in the germline V gene. The CDR3 covers 15 residues. CDR3 nucleotide sequence: TGTGCCATCAGGCCGGGACAGGGGAGGGCGGACGAGCAGTACTTC. Translated, it gives CAIRPGQGRADEQYF.

V usage is TRBV5-1 and J usage is TRBJ1-2; 7 nucleotides agree with TRBD1. The ends lost 4 bases at V and 4 bases at J; junction bases unmatched: 4. Germline loops: CDR1 SGHRS, CDR2 YFSETQ. The CDR3 runs to 13 residues. The CDR3 region has the DNA TGCGCCAGCAGCGGGACAGTCGCCTATGGCTACACCTTC. Translating it yields CASSGTVAYGYTF.

The V gene is TRBV10-1, the J gene TRBJ2-3; D is unclear. V was pared by 8 bases and J by 10 bases, with 16 bases between. The CDR3 totals 12 residues. The germline CDR1 and CDR2 sequences are WNHNN and SYGVQD (reference sequence). CDR3 nucleotides: TGCGCCAGCGGCTTCAGAGAAGTTGCGCAGTATTTT. Translation gives CASGFREVAQYF.

The chain employs TRBV18 and TRBJ1-1, with 9 bases aligning to TRBD1. CDR1 and CDR2 (germline): KGHSH, LQKENI. This CDR3 spans 15 amino acids. The junction had 4 bases not matched to a gene; V was cut back by 2 bases and J by 3 bases. The CDR3 spells CASSPYRGLYTEAFF. The CDR3 DNA is TGTGCCAGCTCACCATACAGGGGGCTGTACACTGAAGCTTTCTTT.

The rearrangement uses TRBV14 and TRBJ2-5, with D possibly being TRBD1 or TRBD2 (6 bases each). The CDR3 extends over 15 amino acids. Germline CDR1 SGHDN, CDR2 FVKESK. V was cut by 0 bases and J by 4 bases, with 12 bases left in between. CDR3 bases: TGTGCCAGCAGCCAAGATAGGGGGGCAGGAGAGACCCAGTACTTC. It is translated as CASSQDRGAGETQYF.

This rearrangement joins TRBV5-6 to TRBJ2-7; D remains unclear. This CDR3 contains 13 residues. The germline V gene encodes CDR1 SGHDT and CDR2 YYEEEE. V lost 4 bases to trimming and J lost 7 bases, with 15 bases between them. CDR3 residues: CASSNPSMREQYF. As DNA, the CDR3 is TGTGCCAGCAGCAATCCAAGTATGAGGGAGCAGTACTTC.

The chain joins TRBV27 to TRBJ2-3; TRBD2 aligns across 7 bases. The CDR3 runs 15 residues. J was trimmed by 1 base and V by 0 bases; bases with no gene match: 1. CDR1 and CDR2 (germline): MNHEY, SMNVEV (reference sequence). The chain's CDR3 is CASSLSSGGTDTQYF. The CDR3 DNA is TGTGCCAGCAGTTTATCCAGCGGGGGCACAGATACGCAGTATTTT.

The chain links TRBV7-2 to TRBJ2-5; TRBD1 might be the D (6 bases). This CDR3 is built from 17 residues. V lost 4 bases and J 1 base, leaving 19 bases between the germline ends. CDR1 SGHTA and CDR2 FQGNSA come from the germline V gene. The CDR3 DNA sequence: TGTGCCAGCAGCTCACGCTCTCGTACAGGGATCCAAGAGACCCAGTACTTC. Its translation: CASSSRSRTGIQETQYF.

In its sample, this clone was seen a few times. CDR3 sequence reads: CASSVGTGGGSPLHF. For the CDR3, the DNA is TGTGCCAGCAGCGTAGGGACAGGGGGAGGATCACCCCTCCACTTT. The chain links TRBV7-9 to TRBJ1-6, with 11 bases aligning to TRBD1. V trimming: 5 bases; J trimming: 10 bases; junction bases outside the gene matches: 7. This CDR3 has 15 residues. The germline V gene has CDR1 SEHNR and CDR2 FQNEAQ (reference sequence).

This chain connects TRBV4-1 to TRBJ1-5, with D perhaps matching TRBD1 (5 bases). V gave up 0 bases and J gave up 8 bases, with 14 bases separating them. Germline-derived CDR1 and CDR2 are MGHRA and YSYEKL. The CDR3 is 15 residues long. CDR3 in amino acids: CASSQDPGGVEPQHF. In nucleotides, the CDR3 is TGCGCCAGCAGCCAAGATCCGGGAGGGGTTGAGCCCCAGCATTTT.

J is TRBJ2-3 and V is TRBV5-1; D ambiguous. The length of the CDR3 is 13 residues. Trimming shortened V by 5 bases and J by 7 bases, and 14 bases separated the two germline ends. The germline gives CDR1 SGHRS, CDR2 YFSETQ. The CDR3 loop reads CASRGPWTYTQYF. The CDR3 nucleotides are TGCGCCAGCAGGGGCCCCTGGACCTATACGCAGTATTTT.